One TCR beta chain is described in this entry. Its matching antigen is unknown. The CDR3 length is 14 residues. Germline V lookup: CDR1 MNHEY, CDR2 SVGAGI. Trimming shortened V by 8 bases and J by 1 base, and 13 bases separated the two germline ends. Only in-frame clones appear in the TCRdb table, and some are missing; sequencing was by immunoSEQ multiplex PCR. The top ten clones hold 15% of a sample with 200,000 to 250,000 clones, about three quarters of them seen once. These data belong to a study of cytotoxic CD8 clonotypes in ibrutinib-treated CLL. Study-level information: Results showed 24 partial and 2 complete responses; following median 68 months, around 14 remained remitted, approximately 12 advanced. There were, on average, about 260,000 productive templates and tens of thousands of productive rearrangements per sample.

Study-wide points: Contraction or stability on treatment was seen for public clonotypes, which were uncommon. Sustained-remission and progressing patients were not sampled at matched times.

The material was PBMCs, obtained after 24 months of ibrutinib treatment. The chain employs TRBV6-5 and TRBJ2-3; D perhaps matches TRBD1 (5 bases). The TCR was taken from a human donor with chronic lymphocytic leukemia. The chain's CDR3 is CASLNARGTDTQYF. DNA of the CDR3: TGTGCCAGCCTCAACGCCAGGGGCACAGATACGCAGTATTTT.